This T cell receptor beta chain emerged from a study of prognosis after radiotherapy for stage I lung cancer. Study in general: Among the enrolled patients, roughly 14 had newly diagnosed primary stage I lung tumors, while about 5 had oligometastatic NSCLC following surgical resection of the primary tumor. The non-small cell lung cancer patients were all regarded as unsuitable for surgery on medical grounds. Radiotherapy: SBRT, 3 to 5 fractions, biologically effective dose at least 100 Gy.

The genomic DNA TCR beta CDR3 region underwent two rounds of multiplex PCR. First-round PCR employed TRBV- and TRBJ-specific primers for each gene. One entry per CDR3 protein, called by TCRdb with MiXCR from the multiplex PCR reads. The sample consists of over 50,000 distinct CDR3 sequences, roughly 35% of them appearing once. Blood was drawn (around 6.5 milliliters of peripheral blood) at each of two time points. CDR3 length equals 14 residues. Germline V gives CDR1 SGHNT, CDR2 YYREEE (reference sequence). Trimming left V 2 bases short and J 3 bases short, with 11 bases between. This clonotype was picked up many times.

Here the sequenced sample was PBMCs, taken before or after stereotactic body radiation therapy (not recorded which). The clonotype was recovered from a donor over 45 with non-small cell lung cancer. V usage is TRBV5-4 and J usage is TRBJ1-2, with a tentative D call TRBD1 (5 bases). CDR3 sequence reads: CASSFQGLHYGYTF. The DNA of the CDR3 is TGTGCCAGCAGCTTTCAGGGTCTCCACTATGGCTACACCTTC.